This paragraph covers one T cell receptor (beta chain) sequence. Per the original data handling: With immunoSEQ giving junction-only sequences and no quality scores, filtering differed. Only in-frame clones appear in the TCRdb table, and some are missing; sequencing was by immunoSEQ multiplex PCR. From that table come the V and J calls and clone size; the DNA was used to work out D and trimming. This table holds some 980,000 clones, 70% to 85% found once. Germline values: CDR1 MNHNY, CDR2 SVGAGI (reference sequence). This CDR3 has 11 amino acids. The sample is drawn from a study of shared clonotypes between healthy human individuals.

The chain links TRBV6-6 to TRBJ2-5; 7 nucleotides line up with TRBD1. The J call may be mistaken, given a closer DNA end match to TRBJ2-7. Source material: memory CD4+ T cells sorted from blood. Documented subset: CD45RA-negative fraction. The sequence was collected from a man younger than 30 in good health. CDR3 nucleotides: TGTGCCACCCAACAGGGGAACGAGCAGTACTTC. This codes for CATQQGNEQYF.